The sample holds many counts of the clone carrying this T cell receptor beta chain. The record originates from a study of T cells in Graves' hyperthyroidism and ophthalmopathy. V was trimmed by 0 bases and J by 5 bases, leaving 13 bases between them. The CDR3 length is 15 residues. The germline CDR1 and CDR2 sequences are SGHDN and FVKESK. Researchers took RNA transcripts and amplified the TCR beta CDR3 regions from them. The HTBI set primed first-round TCR CDR3 RT-PCR. TCRdb used MiXCR to reprocess the multiplex PCR reads, holding one entry per CDR3 protein. The sample has 95,000 to 100,000 distinct CDR3 sequences, approximately 56% seen once. The study excluded patients with uncontrolled infection, other autoimmune disease, pregnancy or lactation. Thyroid ultrasound and orbital computed tomography, with clinical symptoms and serum thyroxine and TRAb, informed diagnoses.

This TCR was recovered from a woman between 40 and 50 years old with Graves' hyperthyroidism. The specimen was blood. V gene TRBV14 combines with J gene TRBJ1-1; D is perhaps TRBD1 (5 bases). As DNA, the CDR3 is TGTGCCAGCAGCCAAGATGGCAGGGCGAAGACTGAAGCTTTCTTT. Translated, it gives CASSQDGRAKTEAFF.